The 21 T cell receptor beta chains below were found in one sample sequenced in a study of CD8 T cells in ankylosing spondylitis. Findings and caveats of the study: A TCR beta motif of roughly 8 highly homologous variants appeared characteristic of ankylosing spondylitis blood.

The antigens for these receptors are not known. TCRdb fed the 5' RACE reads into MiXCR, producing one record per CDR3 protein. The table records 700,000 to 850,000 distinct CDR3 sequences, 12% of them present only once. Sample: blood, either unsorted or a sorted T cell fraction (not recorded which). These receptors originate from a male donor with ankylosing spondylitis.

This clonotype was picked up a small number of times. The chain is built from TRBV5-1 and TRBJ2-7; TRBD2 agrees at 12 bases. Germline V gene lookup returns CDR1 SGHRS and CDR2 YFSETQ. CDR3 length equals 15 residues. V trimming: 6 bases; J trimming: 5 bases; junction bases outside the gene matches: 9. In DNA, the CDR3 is TGCGCCAGCAACCTCGGACTAGCGGGGCCCCACGAGCAGTACTTC. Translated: CASNLGLAGPHEQYF.

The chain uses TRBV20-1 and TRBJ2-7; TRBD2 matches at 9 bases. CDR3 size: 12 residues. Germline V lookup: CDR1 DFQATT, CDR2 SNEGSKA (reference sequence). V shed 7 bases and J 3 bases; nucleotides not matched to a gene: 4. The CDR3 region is CSGAAGGYEQYF. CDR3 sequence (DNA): TGCAGTGGTGCAGCGGGAGGCTACGAGCAGTACTTC.

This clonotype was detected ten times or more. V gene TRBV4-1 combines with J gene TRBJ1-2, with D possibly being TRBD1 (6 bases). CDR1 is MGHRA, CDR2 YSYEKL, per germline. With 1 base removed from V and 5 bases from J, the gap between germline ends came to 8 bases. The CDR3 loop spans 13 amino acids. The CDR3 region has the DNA TGCGCCAGCAGCCAAGGCGGACAGTATGGCTACACCTTC. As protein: CASSQGGQYGYTF.

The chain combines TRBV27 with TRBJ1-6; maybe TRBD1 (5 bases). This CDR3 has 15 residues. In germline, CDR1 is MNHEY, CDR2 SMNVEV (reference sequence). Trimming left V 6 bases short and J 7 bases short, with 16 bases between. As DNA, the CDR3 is TGTGCCAGCAGACCCCTGGGGGTAGGGAATTCACCCCTCCACTTT. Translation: CASRPLGVGNSPLHF.

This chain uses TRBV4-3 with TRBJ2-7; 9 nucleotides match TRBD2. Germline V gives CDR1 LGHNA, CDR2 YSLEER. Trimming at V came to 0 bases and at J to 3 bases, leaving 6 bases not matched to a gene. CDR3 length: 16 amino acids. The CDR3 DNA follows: TGCGCCAGCAGCCAAGAGGGAGTAGCGGGAGACTACGAGCAGTACTTC. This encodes CASSQEGVAGDYEQYF.

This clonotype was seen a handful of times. This CDR3 reads CASSRTNDGELFF. CDR3 DNA sequence: TGTGCCAGCAGTAGGACGAACGACGGGGAGCTGTTTTTT. The genes are TRBV6-6 and TRBJ2-2; D call uncertain. V gave up 5 bases and J gave up 7 bases, with 11 bases separating them. CDR1 and CDR2 from the germline V gene are MNHNY and SVGAGI (reference sequence). The length of the CDR3 is 13 residues.

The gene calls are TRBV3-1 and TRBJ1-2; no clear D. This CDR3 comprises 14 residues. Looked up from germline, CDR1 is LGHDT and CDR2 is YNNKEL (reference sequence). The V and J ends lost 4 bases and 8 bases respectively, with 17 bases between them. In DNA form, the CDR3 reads TGTGCCAGCAGCCCAGCCTCCGGGAGAGAAGGCTACACCTTC. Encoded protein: CASSPASGREGYTF.

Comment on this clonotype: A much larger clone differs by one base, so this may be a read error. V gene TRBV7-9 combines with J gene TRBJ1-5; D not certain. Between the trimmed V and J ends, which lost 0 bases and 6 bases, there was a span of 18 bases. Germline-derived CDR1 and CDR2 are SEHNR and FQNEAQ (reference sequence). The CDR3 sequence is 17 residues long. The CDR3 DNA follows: TGTGCCAGCAGCTTAGCGACGGGAAATGATAGCGTTCAGCCCCAGCATTTT. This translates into CASSLATGNDSVQPQHF.

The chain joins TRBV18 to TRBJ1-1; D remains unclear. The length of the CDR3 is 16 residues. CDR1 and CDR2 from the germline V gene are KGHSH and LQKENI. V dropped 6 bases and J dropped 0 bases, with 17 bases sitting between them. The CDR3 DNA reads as TGTGCCAGCTCCCCGATGGACCCGACTCTGAACACTGAAGCTTTCTTT. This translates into CASSPMDPTLNTEAFF. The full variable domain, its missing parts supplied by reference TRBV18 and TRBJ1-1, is NAGVMQNPRHLVRRRGQEARLRCSPMKGHSHVYWYRQLPEEGLKFMVYLQKENIIDESGMPKERFSAEFPKEGPSILRIQQVVRGDSAAYFCASSPMDPTLNTEAFFGQGTRLTVV.

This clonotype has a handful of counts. The CDR3 nucleotides are TGTGCCAGCAGTCAGTCGGGCAGCCAAGAGACCCAGTACTTC. Amino acids: CASSQSGSQETQYF. This rearrangement joins TRBV9 to TRBJ2-5; D is ambiguous. Germline V gene sequence: CDR1 SGDLS, CDR2 YYNGEE. This CDR3 spans 14 amino acids. Trimming stripped 5 bases from V and 1 base from J, with 12 bases between.

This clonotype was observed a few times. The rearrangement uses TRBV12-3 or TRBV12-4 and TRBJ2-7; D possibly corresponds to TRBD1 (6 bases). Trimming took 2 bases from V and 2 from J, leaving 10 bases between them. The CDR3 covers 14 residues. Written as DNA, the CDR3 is TGTGCCAGCAGTTTAAGGGACACGCCCTACGAGCAGTACTTC. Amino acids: CASSLRDTPYEQYF.

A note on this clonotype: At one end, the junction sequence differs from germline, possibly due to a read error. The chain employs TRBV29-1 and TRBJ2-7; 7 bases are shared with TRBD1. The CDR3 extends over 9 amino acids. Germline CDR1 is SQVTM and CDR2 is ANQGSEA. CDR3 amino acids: CSVWTDRAF. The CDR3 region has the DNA TGCAGCGTTTGGACAGACAGGGCCTTC.

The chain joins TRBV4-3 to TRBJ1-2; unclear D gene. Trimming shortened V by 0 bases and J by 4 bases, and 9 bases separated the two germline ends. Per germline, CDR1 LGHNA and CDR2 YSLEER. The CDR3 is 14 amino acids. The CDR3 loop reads CASSQDRESYGYTF. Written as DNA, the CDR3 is TGCGCCAGCAGCCAAGATCGGGAGAGCTATGGCTACACCTTC.

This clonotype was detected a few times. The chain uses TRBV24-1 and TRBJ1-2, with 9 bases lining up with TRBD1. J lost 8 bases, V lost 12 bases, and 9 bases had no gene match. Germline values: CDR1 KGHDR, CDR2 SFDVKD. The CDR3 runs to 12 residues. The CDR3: CAVQTGGRGYTF. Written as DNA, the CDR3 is TGTGCCGTCCAGACAGGGGGAAGGGGCTACACCTTC.

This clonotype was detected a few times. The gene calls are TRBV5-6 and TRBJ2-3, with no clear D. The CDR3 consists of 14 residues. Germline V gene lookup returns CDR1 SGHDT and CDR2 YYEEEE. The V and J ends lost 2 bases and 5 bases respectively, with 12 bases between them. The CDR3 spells CASSFGAAKDTQYF. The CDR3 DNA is TGTGCCAGCAGCTTCGGAGCAGCTAAAGATACGCAGTATTTT.

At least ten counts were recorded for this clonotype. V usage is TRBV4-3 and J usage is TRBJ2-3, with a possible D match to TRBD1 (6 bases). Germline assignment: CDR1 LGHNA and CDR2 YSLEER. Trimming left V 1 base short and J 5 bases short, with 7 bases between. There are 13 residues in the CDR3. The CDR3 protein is CASSQVDRDTQYF. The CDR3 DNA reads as TGCGCCAGCAGCCAAGTGGACAGAGATACGCAGTATTTT.

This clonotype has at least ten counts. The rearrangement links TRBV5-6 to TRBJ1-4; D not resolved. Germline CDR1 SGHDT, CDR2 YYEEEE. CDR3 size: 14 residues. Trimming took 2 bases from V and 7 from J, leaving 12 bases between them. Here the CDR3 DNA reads TGTGCCAGCAGCTTAAAGGGCGCCGGTGAAAAACTGTTTTTT. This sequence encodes CASSLKGAGEKLFF.

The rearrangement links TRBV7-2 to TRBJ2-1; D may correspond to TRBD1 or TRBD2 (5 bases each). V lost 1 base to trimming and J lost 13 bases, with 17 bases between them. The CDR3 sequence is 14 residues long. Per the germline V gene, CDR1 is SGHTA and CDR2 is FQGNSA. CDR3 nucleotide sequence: TGTGCCAGCAGCTTAGTCGGTGGACCCAGGGACCAGTTCTTC. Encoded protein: CASSLVGGPRDQFF.

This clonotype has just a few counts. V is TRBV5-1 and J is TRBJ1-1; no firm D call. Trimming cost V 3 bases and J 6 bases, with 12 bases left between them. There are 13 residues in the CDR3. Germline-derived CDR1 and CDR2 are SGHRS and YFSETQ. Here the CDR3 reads CASSSVRRSEAFF. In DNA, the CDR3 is TGCGCCAGCAGCTCGGTGCGGAGATCTGAAGCTTTCTTT.

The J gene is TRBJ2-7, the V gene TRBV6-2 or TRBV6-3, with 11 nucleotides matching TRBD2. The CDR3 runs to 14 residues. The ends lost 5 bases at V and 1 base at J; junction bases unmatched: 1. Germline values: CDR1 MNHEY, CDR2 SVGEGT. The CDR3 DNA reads TGTGCCAGCAGTCGACTAGCGGGGTCCTACGAGCAGTACTTC. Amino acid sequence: CASSRLAGSYEQYF.

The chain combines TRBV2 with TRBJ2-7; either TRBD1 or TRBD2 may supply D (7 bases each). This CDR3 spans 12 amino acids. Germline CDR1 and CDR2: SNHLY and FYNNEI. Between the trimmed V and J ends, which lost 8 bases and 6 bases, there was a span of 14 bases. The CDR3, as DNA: TGTGCCAGCTCCGACAGGGAGGGCGAGCAGTACTTC. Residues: CASSDREGEQYF.